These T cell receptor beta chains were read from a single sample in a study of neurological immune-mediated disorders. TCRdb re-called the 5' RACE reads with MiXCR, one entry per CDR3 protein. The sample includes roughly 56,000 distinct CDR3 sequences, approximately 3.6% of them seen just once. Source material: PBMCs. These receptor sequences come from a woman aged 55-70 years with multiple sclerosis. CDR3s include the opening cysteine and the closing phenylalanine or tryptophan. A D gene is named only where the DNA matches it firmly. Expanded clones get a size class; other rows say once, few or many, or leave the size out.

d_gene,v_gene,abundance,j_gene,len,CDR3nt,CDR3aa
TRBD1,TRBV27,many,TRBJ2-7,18,TGTGCCAGCAGTAAATTAGGGGAACAAGGGACAGTTCCCTACGAGCAGTACTTC,CASSKLGEQGTVPYEQYF
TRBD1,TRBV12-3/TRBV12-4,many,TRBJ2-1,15,TGTGCCAGCAGGGGGACAGGACGCCCTTACAATGAGCAGTTCTTC,CASRGTGRPYNEQFF
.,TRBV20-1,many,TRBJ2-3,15,TGCAGTACCCCAAGAGCAGGCCTAGACACAGATACGCAGTATTTT,CSTPRAGLDTDTQYF
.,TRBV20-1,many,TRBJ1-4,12,TGCAGTGCTAGTCTCATCCATGAAAAACTGTTTTTT,CSASLIHEKLFF
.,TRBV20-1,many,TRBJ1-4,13,TGCAGTGCCCCGAACGGGGTAGGAGAAAAACTGTTTTTT,CSAPNGVGEKLFF
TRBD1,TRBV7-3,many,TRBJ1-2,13,TGTGCCAGCAGCCCTGACAGGGGCTATGGCTACACCTTC,CASSPDRGYGYTF
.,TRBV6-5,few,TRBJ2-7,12,TGTGCCAGCAGTTACGCCGGCTACGAGCAGTACTTC,CASSYAGYEQYF
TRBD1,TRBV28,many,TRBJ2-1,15,TGTGCCAGCAGTTCCCCTGGACAGGGGACCAATGAGCAGTTCTTC,CASSSPGQGTNEQFF
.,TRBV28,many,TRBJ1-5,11,TGTGCCAGCAGTTTGGTGGAGCCCCAGCATTTT,CASSLVEPQHF
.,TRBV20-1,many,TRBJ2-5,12,TGCAGTGCAAGACTAGGGCAAGAGACCCAGTACTTC,CSARLGQETQYF
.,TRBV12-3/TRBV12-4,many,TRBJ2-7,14,TGTGCCAGCAGTTTAATGGCGTTGGGGAACCTGCAGTACTTC,CASSLMALGNLQYF
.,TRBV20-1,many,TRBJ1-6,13,TGCAGTTCTCAGGAACTGTATAATTCACCCCTCCACTTT,CSSQELYNSPLHF
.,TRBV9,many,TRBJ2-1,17,TGTGCCAGCAGCGTAGGAAAGGAGGGCCGAACTAAAAATGAGCAGTTCTTC,CASSVGKEGRTKNEQFF
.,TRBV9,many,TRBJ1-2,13,TGTGCCAGCAGCGTAGATTTCGCGGGTGGCTACACCTTC,CASSVDFAGGYTF
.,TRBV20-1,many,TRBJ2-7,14,TGCAGTGCTAGTTCACAGGGAGATTTGGGCGAGCAGTACTTC,CSASSQGDLGEQYF
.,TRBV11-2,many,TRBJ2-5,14,TGTGCCAGCAGCTTCGAGGGCTTCGGGCAGACCCAGTACTTC,CASSFEGFGQTQYF
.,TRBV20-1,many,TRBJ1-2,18,TGCAGTGCTAGAGATCTTACAGCCCTTACAGAAGCTAACTATGGCTACACCTTC,CSARDLTALTEANYGYTF
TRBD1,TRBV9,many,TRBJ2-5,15,TGTGCCAGCAGCGTAGACCCAGGGGGCCAAGAGACCCAGTACTTC,CASSVDPGGQETQYF
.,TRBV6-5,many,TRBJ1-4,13,TGTGCCAGCAGTTTCAGGGGTAATGAAAAACTGTTTTTT,CASSFRGNEKLFF
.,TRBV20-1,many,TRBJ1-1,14,TGCAGTGCTAGCCATGCCAGAAAGAACACTGAAGCTTTCTTT,CSASHARKNTEAFF
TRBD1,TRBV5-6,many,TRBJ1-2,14,TGTGCCAGCAGTTTCAGGGACAGGGCGGATGGCTACACCTTC,CASSFRDRADGYTF
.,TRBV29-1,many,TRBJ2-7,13,TGCAGCGTTGAAGGTGGGGAGGCCTACGAGCAGTACTTC,CSVEGGEAYEQYF
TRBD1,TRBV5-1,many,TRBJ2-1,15,TGCGCCAGCAGCTTGGCCACAGGGGCGCAGGCTGAGCAGTTCTTC,CASSLATGAQAEQFF
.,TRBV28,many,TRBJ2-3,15,TGTGCCAGCAGTTTTCTCGCGGGGGCCACAGATACGCAGTATTTT,CASSFLAGATDTQYF
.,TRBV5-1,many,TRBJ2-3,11,TGCGCCAGCAGGGGGGTAGATACGCAGTATTTT,CASRGVDTQYF
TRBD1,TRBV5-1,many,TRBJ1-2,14,TGCGCCAGCAGGCCGACAGGGGGCAACTATGGCTACACCTTC,CASRPTGGNYGYTF
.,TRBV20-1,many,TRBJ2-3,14,TGCAGCGCGCCCCCGCCTAGCGTTGCCGATACGCAGTATTTT,CSAPPPSVADTQYF
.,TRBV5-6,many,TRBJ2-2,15,TGTGCCAGCAGCTTGCAACGGAGCGGAGGGGGGGAGCTGTTTTTT,CASSLQRSGGGELFF
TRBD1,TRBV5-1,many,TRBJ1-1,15,TGCGCCAGCAGCCCAACACAGGGGACGAACACTGAAGCTTTCTTT,CASSPTQGTNTEAFF
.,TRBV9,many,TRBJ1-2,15,TGTGCCAGCAGCGTAGGTGGCAGCCCTTCGGGGGGCTACACCTTC,CASSVGGSPSGGYTF
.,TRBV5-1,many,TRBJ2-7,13,TGCGCCAGCAGCTCCATGGACGGTGGCGAGCAGTACTTC,CASSSMDGGEQYF
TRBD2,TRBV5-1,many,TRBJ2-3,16,TGCGCCAGCAGCTTTAATAGCGGGAGAGGAACAGATACGCAGTATTTT,CASSFNSGRGTDTQYF
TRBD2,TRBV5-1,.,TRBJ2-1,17,TGCGCCAGCAGCATCACTAGCGGAGAGACATACCTCCGTGAGCAGTTCTTC,CASSITSGETYLREQFF
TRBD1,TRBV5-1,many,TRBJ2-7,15,TGCGCCAGCAGCTCGACCGGGACAGGGGGTTACGAGCAGTACTTC,CASSSTGTGGYEQYF
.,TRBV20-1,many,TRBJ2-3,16,TGCAGTGCCCACCAGGGGGGGAGTGTTCTCACAGATACGCAGTATTTT,CSAHQGGSVLTDTQYF
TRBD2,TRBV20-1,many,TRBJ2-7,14,TGCAGTGCTACGGCGGGAGGACCCTCCTACGAGCAGTACTTC,CSATAGGPSYEQYF
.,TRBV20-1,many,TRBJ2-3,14,TGCAGTGCTGCGAGGGGGAGGAGGGCAGATACGCAGTATTTT,CSAARGRRADTQYF